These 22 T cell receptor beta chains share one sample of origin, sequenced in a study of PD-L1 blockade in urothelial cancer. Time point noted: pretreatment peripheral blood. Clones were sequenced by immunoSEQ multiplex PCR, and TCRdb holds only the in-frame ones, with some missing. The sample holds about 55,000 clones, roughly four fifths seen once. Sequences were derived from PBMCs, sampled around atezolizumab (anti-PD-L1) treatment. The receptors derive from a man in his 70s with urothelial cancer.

The CDR3 bases are TGTGCCAGCAGCTTAGGGAGACTGAACATTGGTGGAGATACGCAGTATTTT. It yields the protein CASSLGRLNIGGDTQYF. The chain combines TRBV11-2 with TRBJ2-3; no definite D call. The CDR3 runs to 17 residues. The germline gives CDR1 SGHAT, CDR2 FQNNGV. The V and J ends lost 1 base and 5 bases respectively, with 19 bases between them.

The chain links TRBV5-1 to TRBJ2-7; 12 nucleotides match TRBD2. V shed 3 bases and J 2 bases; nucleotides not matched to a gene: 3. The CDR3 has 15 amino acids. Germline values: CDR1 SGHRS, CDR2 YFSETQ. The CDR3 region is CASSSTSGSPYEQYF. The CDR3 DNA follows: TGCGCCAGCAGCTCGACTAGCGGGAGTCCCTACGAGCAGTACTTC.

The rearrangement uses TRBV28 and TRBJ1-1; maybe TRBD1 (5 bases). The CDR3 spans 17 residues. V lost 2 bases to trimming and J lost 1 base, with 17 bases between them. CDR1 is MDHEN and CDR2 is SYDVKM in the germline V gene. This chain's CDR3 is CASSLMGRGIENTEAFF. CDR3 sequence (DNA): TGTGCCAGCAGTTTAATGGGGAGGGGTATCGAGAACACTGAAGCTTTCTTT.

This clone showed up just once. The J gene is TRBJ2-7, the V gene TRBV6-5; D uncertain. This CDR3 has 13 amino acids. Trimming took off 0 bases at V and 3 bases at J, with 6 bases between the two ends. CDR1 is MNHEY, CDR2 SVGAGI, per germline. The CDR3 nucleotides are TGTGCCAGCAGTTACTCGCGCAACTACGAGCAGTACTTC. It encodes CASSYSRNYEQYF.

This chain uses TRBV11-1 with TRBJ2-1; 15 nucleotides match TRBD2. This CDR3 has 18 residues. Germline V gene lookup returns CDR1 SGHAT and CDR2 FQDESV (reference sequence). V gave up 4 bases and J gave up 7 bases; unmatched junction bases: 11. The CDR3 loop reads CASSSHRTSGRVYNEQFF. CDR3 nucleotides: TGTGCCAGCAGCTCACATAGGACTAGCGGGAGGGTGTATAATGAGCAGTTCTTC.

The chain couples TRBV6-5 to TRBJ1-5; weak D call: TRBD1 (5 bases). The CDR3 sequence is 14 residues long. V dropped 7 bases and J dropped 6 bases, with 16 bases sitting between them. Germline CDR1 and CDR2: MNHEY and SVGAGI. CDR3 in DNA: TGTGCCAGCAAGAACGGGGGGTTGGGTCAGCCCCAGCATTTT. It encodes CASKNGGLGQPQHF.

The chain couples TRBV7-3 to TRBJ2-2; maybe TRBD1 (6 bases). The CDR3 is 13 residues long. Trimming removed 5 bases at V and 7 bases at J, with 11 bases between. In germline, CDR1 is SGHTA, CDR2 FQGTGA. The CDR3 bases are TGTGCCAGCAGCCAAGCAGGGGTCGGGGAGCTGTTTTTT. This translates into CASSQAGVGELFF.

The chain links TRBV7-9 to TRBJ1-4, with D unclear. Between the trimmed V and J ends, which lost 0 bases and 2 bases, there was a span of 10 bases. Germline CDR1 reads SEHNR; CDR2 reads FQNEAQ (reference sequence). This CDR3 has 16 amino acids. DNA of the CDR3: TGTGCCAGCAGCTTAGCTTCGGCGGGGACTAATGAAAAACTGTTTTTT. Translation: CASSLASAGTNEKLFF.

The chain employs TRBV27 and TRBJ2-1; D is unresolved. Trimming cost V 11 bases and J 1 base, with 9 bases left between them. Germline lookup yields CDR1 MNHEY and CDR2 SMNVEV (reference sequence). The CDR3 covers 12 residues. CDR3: CAVTASYNEQFF. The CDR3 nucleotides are TGTGCCGTTACAGCTTCCTACAATGAGCAGTTCTTC.

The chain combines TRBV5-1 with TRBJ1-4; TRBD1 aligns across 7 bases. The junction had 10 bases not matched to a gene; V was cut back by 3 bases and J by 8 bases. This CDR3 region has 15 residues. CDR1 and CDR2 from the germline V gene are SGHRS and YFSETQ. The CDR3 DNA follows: TGCGCCAGCAGCTCGGGACAGCCGGGCGGAGAAAAACTGTTTTTT. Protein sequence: CASSSGQPGGEKLFF.

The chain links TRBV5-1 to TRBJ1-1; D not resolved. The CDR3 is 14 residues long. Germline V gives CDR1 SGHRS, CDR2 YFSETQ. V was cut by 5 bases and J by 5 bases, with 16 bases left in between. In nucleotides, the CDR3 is TGCGCCAGCAGGGCGGGAGGAGTTAGTACTGAAGCTTTCTTT. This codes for CASRAGGVSTEAFF. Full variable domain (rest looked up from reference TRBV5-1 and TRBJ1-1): KAGVTQTPRYLIKTRGQQVTLSCSPISGHRSVSWYQQTPGQGLQFLFEYFSETQRNKGNFPGRFSGRQFSNSRSEMNVSTLELGDSALYLCASRAGGVSTEAFFGQGTRLTVV.

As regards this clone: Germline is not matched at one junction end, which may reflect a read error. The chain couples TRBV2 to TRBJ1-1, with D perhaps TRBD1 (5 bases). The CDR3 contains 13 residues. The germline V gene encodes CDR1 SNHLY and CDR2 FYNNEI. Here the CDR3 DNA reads TGTGCCAGCCGTGACTGGGAGGGGAATGAAGCTTTCTTT. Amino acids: CASRDWEGNEAFF. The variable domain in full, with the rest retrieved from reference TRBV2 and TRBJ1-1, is EPEVTQTPSHQVTQMGQEVILRCVPISNHLYFYWYRQILGQKVEFLVSFYNNEISEKSEIFDDQFSVERPDGSNFTLKIRSTKLEDSAMYFCASRDWEGNEAFFGQGTRLTVV.

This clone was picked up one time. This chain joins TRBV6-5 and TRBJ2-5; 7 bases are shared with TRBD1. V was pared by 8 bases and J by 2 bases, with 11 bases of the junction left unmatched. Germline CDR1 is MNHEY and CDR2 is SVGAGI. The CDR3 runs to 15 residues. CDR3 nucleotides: TGTGCCAGCTTTCCGGACAGGCAAGCACAAGAGACCCAGTACTTC. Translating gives CASFPDRQAQETQYF.

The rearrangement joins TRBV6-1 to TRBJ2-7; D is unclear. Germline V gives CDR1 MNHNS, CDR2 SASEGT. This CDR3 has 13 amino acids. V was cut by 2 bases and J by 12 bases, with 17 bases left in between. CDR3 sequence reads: CASSERQVGSLYF. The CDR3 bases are TGTGCCAGCAGTGAACGGCAGGTTGGGTCCCTGTACTTC.

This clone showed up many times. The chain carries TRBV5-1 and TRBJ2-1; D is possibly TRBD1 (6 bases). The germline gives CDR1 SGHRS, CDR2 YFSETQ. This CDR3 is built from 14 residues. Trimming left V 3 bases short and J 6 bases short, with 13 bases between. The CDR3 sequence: CASSWGLPGNEQFF. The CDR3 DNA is TGCGCCAGCAGCTGGGGGCTCCCCGGCAATGAGCAGTTCTTC. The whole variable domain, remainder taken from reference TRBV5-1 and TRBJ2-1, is KAGVTQTPRYLIKTRGQQVTLSCSPISGHRSVSWYQQTPGQGLQFLFEYFSETQRNKGNFPGRFSGRQFSNSRSEMNVSTLELGDSALYLCASSWGLPGNEQFFGPGTRLTVL.

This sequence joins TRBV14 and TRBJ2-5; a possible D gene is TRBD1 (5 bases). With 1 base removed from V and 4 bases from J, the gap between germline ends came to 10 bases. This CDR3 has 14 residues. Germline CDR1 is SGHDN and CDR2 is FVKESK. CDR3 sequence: CASSQVAGRETQYF. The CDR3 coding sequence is TGTGCCAGCAGCCAAGTAGCAGGGCGAGAGACCCAGTACTTC.

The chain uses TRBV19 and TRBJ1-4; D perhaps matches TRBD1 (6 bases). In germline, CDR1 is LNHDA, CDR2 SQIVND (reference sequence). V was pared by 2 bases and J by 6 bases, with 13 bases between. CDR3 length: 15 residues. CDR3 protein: CASSIFRGLDEKLFF. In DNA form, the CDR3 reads TGTGCCAGTAGTATATTCAGGGGCTTGGATGAAAAACTGTTTTTT.

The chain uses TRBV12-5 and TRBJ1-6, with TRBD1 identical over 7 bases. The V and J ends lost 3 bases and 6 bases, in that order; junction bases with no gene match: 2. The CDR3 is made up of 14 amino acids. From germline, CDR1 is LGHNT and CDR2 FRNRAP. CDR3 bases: TGTGCTAGTGGTTTAGGGACAGTTAATTCACCCCTCCACTTT. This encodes CASGLGTVNSPLHF.

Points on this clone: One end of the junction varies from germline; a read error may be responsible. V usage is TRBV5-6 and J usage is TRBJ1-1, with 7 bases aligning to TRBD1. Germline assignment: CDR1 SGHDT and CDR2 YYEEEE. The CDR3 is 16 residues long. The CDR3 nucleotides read TGTGCCAGCAGTTTGGAGGTGTTGTGGACAGGCACCGAAGCTTTCTTT. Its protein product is CASSLEVLWTGTEAFF.

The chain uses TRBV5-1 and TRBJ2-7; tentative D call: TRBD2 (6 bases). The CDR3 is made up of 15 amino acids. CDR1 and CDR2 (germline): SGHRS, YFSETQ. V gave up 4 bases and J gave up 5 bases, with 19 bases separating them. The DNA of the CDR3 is TGCGCCAGCAGCCCCCGGAGGGTACCAACCAACGAGCAGTACTTC. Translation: CASSPRRVPTNEQYF.

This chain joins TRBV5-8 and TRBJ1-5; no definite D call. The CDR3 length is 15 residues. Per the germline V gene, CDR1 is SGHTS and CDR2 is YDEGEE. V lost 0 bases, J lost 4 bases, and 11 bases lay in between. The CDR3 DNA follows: TGTGCCAGCAGCTTGGGCACTTGGGAGAATCAGCCCCAGCATTTT. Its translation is CASSLGTWENQPQHF.

For the CDR3, the DNA is TGTGCCACCAGCAGGCCACCGGTAGATACGCAGTATTTT. Translation gives CATSRPPVDTQYF. This chain links TRBV15 with TRBJ2-3; D gene uncertain. Germline-derived CDR1 and CDR2 are LNHNV and YYDKDF (reference sequence). Trimming cost V 3 bases and J 5 bases, with 9 bases left between them. CDR3 length equals 13 residues.